Reported below is one T cell receptor (beta chain). This clonotype was picked up many times. Its antigen is still unknown. Per-base qualities were not stored, and no clone one base away is much larger. Looking up the germline V gene (reference sequence) yields CDR1 DFQATT and CDR2 SNEGSKA. The CDR3 goes from the cysteine to the phenylalanine over 12 residues. Left in the record is the CDR3 DNA by itself, 36 bases read in frame from the first base. Trimming costs V 5 bases and J 2 bases, and their ends lie 9 bases apart. This record belongs to a study of neurological immune-mediated disorders (dated by TCRdb to the late 2010s). With regard to the full study: Among the approximately 34 multiple sclerosis patients, relapsing-remitting MS accounted for around 30 and secondary progressive MS accounted for 3. The approximately 96 TCR-beta libraries covered PBMC samples along with longitudinal samples, technical triplicates, and paired sorted CD4+ and CD8+ T-cell subsets. The study compared peripheral blood TCR-beta repertoires of HTLV-I-associated myelopathy (HAM/TSP) patients, multiple sclerosis patients and healthy controls using UMI-based sequencing. The cohort included some 66 subjects: approximately 14 with HAM/TSP, about 34 with multiple sclerosis, and around 20 healthy controls. Here is what the overall study found, with its caveats: Expanded clones from different subjects shared no identical CDR3 amino acid sequences, which suggests that TCR-beta repertoires were private in all groups. TCR clonal expansion was highest in HAM/TSP patients and lowest in MS patients, with MS patients falling below even healthy controls. No clinical or MRI features were associated with the MS cluster, and the authors said that larger cohorts are needed. In phylogenetic analysis, the repertoires of 18 of 34 MS patients grouped into a cluster of related CDR3 sequences, which suggests a possible signature at the repertoire level.

For the unsorted PBMC libraries, 2 million PBMCs were stored in RNAlater at -80 degrees C until RNA extraction and were used to generate the libraries. Multiple sclerosis patients were enrolled in a US clinical protocol evaluating disease progression by magnetic resonance imaging. Peripheral blood was subjected to Ficoll-Hypaque density gradient centrifugation to isolate PBMCs, which were then cryopreserved in liquid nitrogen. cDNA was synthesized by template-switch 5'RACE using a primer carrying a 10-nucleotide random unique molecular identifier by which each TCR transcript was tagged. Over 160 million TCR-beta sequences, covering 15-18 subjects, were produced in each sequencing run. The RNeasy kit was used to extract total RNA. Using the KAPA Real-time Library Amplification kit, TCR-beta VDJ regions were amplified with primers for the TCR constant region and the 5'RACE anchor. Sample indexes and Illumina adaptors were added in a first PCR, after which library yield was increased in a second PCR. The roughly 650 bp TCR product was size-selected on a 2% E-gel SizeSelection system after Ampure bead purification. Before pooling, libraries had their quality checked on a Bioanalyzer, their concentration measured with Qubit, and their quantity determined with the Kapa Library Quantification kit. Paired-end 2 x 150 bp sequencing of the libraries was performed on an Illumina HiSeq 2500. To increase sequence diversity, about 25-31% phiX was spiked into each library pool. Per the authors' processing: The UMI-based MiGEC pipeline processed quality-filtered reads and removed over 75% of raw TCR sequences during error correction. VDJ genes were aligned to IMGT germline references, and each clonotype was defined by a unique CDR3 amino acid sequence together with V-J genes. Clonal expansion, Shannon diversity and CDR3 relatedness were evaluated with VDJtools (CalcPairwiseDistances, ClusterSamples), while phylogenetic trees were built in CLCbio workbench. Using coefficient-of-variation modelling across technical triplicates, the study counted a clone as expanded if it had at least 8 unique UMIs. The raw public reads went through TCRdb reprocessing: fastp at Q25, MiXCR clone calling, in-frame beta chains kept. Rows with one shared CDR3 protein collapse into an entry with the most common genes and DNA. TCRdb's processing, not the authors' own work, is the source of the V and J calls. For this sample the table gives under 25,000 distinct CDR3 sequences, of which about 2.6% were detected only once. The leading ten clones occupy 5.5% of the sample.

Sequencing used PBMCs. This chain joins TRBV20-1 to TRBJ2-5, with no confident D gene call. This clonotype was sampled from a young woman with multiple sclerosis. CDR3 reads: CSAEDGQETQYF. The DNA reads TGCAGTGCTGAAGACGGTCAAGAGACCCAGTACTTC.